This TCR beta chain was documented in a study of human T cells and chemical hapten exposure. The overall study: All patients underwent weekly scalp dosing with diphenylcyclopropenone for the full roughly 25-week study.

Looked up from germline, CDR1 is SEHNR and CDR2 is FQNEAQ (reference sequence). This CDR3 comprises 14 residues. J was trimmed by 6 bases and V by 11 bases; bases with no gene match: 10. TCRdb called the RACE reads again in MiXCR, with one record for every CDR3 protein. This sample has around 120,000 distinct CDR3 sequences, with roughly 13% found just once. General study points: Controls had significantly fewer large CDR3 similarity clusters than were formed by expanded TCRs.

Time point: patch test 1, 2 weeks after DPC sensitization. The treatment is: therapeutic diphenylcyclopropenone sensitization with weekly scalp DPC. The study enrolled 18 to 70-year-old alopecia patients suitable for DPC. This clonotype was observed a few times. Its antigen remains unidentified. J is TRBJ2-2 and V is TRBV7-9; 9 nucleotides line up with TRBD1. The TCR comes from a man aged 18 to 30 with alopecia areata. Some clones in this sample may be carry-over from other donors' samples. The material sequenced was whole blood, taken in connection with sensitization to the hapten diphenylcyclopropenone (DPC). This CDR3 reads CAGSGTGYSGELFF. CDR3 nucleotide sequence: TGTGCCGGCTCCGGGACAGGGTACTCCGGGGAGCTGTTTTTT.